This T cell receptor (beta chain) was found in a study of T-cell memory formation after mild COVID-19. Study in general: TCR clusters were mostly confined to one donor each.

Findings of the study overall: Second-wave clones that peaked on day 37 lacked confirmed SARS-CoV-2 specificity. Shrinking CD4+ clones were chiefly CM and EM; CD8+ ones were chiefly EMRA.

Trimming took 5 bases from V and 5 from J; bases not matched to a gene: 21. Germline V gene data show CDR1 as MNHEY and CDR2 as SVGEGT. The CDR3 spans 19 residues. Constant-segment primers served in 5'RACE that generated TCR alpha and TCR beta cDNA libraries bearing sample barcodes and UMIs. A single record per CDR3 protein comes from TCRdb applying MiXCR to the 5' RACE reads. This sample carries about 110,000 distinct CDR3 sequences, 9.5% to 15% of them seen once, and the ten largest clones take 25% to 35%. This clonotype was picked up many times. What it recognizes is unknown. The sample consisted of PBMCs or a T cell subset sorted from them (not recorded which). The sequence was obtained from an adult woman who had mild COVID-19 (a few samples of this study predate the infection). Cell type and time point are not known. The chain uses TRBV6-2 or TRBV6-3 and TRBJ2-7, with 10 bases identical to TRBD1. The CDR3 region has the DNA TGTGCCAGCAGTCCTCGGGACAGGGGTTTTGCCGACCTCCTGAACGAGCAGTACTTC. It codes for CASSPRDRGFADLLNEQYF.